Below, 4 T cell receptor beta chains from the same sample are listed, as sequenced in a study of cytomegalovirus exposure and HLA in healthy donors. PCR used 60 Vbeta primers and 13 Jbeta primers. TCRdb keeps only in-frame clones here, not all; method: immunoSEQ multiplex PCR. The table records under 70,000 clones, 65% to 70% of them present only once. The sequencing sample was made of PBMCs. The origin of the receptors is a woman under 40 in good health and CMV-seronegative.

The chain employs TRBV7-9 and TRBJ1-6; 8 positions agree with TRBD1. The CDR3 extends over 15 amino acids. The germline gives CDR1 SEHNR, CDR2 FQNEAQ (reference sequence). J lost 7 bases, V lost 2 bases, and 4 bases had no gene match. CDR3 sequence: CASSLRTGSNSPLHF. The DNA for the CDR3 is TGTGCCAGCAGCTTAAGGACAGGGTCGAATTCACCCCTCCACTTT. The entire variable domain, with the rest obtained from reference TRBV7-9 and TRBJ1-6, is as follows: DTGVSQNPRHKITKRGQNVTFRCDPISEHNRLYWYRQTLGQGPEFLTYFQNEAQLEKSRLLSDRFSAERPKGSFSTLEIQRTEQGDSAMYLCASSLRTGSNSPLHFGNGTRLTVT.

This chain links TRBV6-5 with TRBJ2-1; 8 nucleotides line up with TRBD2. The V and J ends lost 0 bases and 9 bases, in that order; junction bases with no gene match: 7. Germline CDR1 is MNHEY and CDR2 is SVGAGI. CDR3 length equals 15 residues. The CDR3 protein is CASSYSGTRVLEQFF. The CDR3 DNA is TGTGCCAGCAGTTACTCAGGGACTAGAGTACTTGAGCAGTTCTTC.

This sequence joins TRBV6-1 and TRBJ1-2; 10 bases align to TRBD1. Germline V gives CDR1 MNHNS, CDR2 SASEGT. CDR3 length: 12 amino acids. V dropped 6 bases and J dropped 12; count of bases not matched to a gene: 7. CDR3 nucleotides: TGTGCCAGCAGGGACTTGGACAGGGGGGACACCTTC. Encoded protein: CASRDLDRGDTF.

The gene calls are TRBV18 and TRBJ2-5; 8 positions agree with TRBD2. The DNA matches TRBJ2-7 better at its end, which makes the J call doubtful. The CDR3 length is 16 residues. Germline CDR1 is KGHSH and CDR2 is LQKENI. Written as DNA, the CDR3 is TGTGCCAGCTCACCCAGCGGGGGAACCTTAGGGTACGAGCAGTACTTC. It is translated as CASSPSGGTLGYEQYF.